The present TCR beta chain was sequenced within a study of CD4 T cells in relation to SARS-CoV-2 and coronaviruses. The sample holds one count of this clone. Produced via immunoSEQ multiplex PCR; TCRdb's table is partial and in-frame only. The sample includes approximately 64,000 clones, about 95% of them seen just once. Before the COVID-19 pandemic, during about 2011-2019, CD4+ T cells were taken from unexposed donors. Germline V gene lookup returns CDR1 LNHDA and CDR2 SQIVND (reference sequence). This CDR3 has 14 residues. Trimming cost V 9 bases and J 5 bases, with 19 bases left between them. The sample was naive CD4+ T cells from PBMCs. Described subset: naive CD4+ T cells isolated by negative enrichment. The V call is TRBV19, the J call TRBJ1-2; tentatively, D is TRBD1 (5 bases). The clonotype originates from a human donor in good health. CDR3 protein: CASDNGRVGYGYTF. The CDR3 DNA sequence: TGTGCCAGCGACAACGGCAGGGTTGGGTATGGCTACACCTTC.